The 27 T cell receptor beta chains given below trace back to one sample, sequenced in a study of T cell changes during pregnancy in multiple sclerosis. This table comes from immunoSEQ multiplex PCR, and its TCRdb copy is limited to in-frame clones, with some not included. The sample shows tens of thousands of clones, approximately 93% of them seen only once. The sample here was CD8+ T cells from peripheral blood mononuclear cells, taken in the second trimester of pregnancy. The receptor source for this set is a female donor with multiple sclerosis, enrolled in a pregnancy study.

V is TRBV5-1 and J is TRBJ2-7; maybe TRBD2 (7 bases). The germline CDR1 and CDR2 sequences are SGHRS and YFSETQ. The CDR3 is 12 residues long. V lost 0 bases, J lost 7 bases, and 8 bases lay in between. CDR3 loop: CASSLEGGEQYF. The DNA of the CDR3 is TGCGCCAGCAGCTTGGAGGGGGGGGAGCAGTACTTC.

The genes are TRBV18 and TRBJ2-7; no firm D call. Germline CDR1 and CDR2: KGHSH and LQKENI. The CDR3 is 16 amino acids. Trimming shortened V by 3 bases and J by 1 base, and 16 bases separated the two germline ends. CDR3 in amino acids: CASSPPKRFMSYEQYF. CDR3 bases: TGTGCCAGCTCACCCCCAAAGAGGTTTATGTCCTACGAGCAGTACTTC.

The chain combines TRBV28 with TRBJ2-5, with D possibly TRBD1 on 6 matching bases. This CDR3 is built from 16 residues. Trimming took off 2 bases at V and 2 bases at J, with 15 bases between the two ends. The germline CDR1 and CDR2 sequences are MDHEN and SYDVKM. CDR3 bases: TGTGCCAGCAGTTTAACTCCAGGGGCGAGACAAGAGACCCAGTACTTC. Its protein product is CASSLTPGARQETQYF.

This sequence joins TRBV18 and TRBJ2-7; D is ambiguous. The CDR3 has 13 residues. The V end was cut by 4 bases, the J end by 4 bases, with 11 bases between. Germline lookup yields CDR1 KGHSH and CDR2 LQKENI. The CDR3 protein is CASSLTTEYEQYF. The DNA for the CDR3 is TGTGCCAGCTCACTAACGACTGAGTACGAGCAGTACTTC.

The CDR3 nucleotides are TGTGCCAGTACCCTTGGGGACAGCTCCTACGAGCAGTACTTC. Encoded protein: CASTLGDSSYEQYF. The V and J genes are TRBV19 and TRBJ2-7, with TRBD1 identical over 7 bases. CDR1 and CDR2 (germline): LNHDA, SQIVND (reference sequence). V shed 7 bases and J 0 bases; nucleotides not matched to a gene: 6. This CDR3 contains 14 residues. Filled out from reference TRBV19 and TRBJ2-7, the complete variable domain reads DGGITQSPKYLFRKEGQNVTLSCEQNLNHDAMYWYRQDPGQGLRLIYYSQIVNDFQKGDIAEGYSVSREKKESFPLTVTSAQKNPTAFYLCASTLGDSSYEQYFGPGTRLTVT.

The chain links TRBV4-1 to TRBJ2-3; D ambiguous. Trimming removed 1 base from V and 2 bases from J, with 7 bases in between. Germline CDR1 and CDR2: MGHRA and YSYEKL. CDR3 length: 14 amino acids. The CDR3 here is CASSQVRYTDTQYF. The CDR3 DNA is TGCGCCAGCAGCCAAGTTCGGTACACAGATACGCAGTATTTT.

The V gene is TRBV25-1, the J gene TRBJ2-7; a weak D match, TRBD2 (6 bases). V was trimmed by 2 bases and J by 4 bases, leaving 9 bases between them. The CDR3 spans 13 residues. The germline V gene encodes CDR1 MGHDK and CDR2 SYGVNS. The CDR3 region is CASSEQEGYEQYF. The DNA for the CDR3 is TGTGCCAGCAGTGAACAGGAGGGTTACGAGCAGTACTTC.

J is TRBJ2-1 and V is TRBV11-2; a possible D gene is TRBD1 (6 bases). The germline V gene encodes CDR1 SGHAT and CDR2 FQNNGV. The CDR3 consists of 15 residues. The V and J ends lost 5 bases and 3 bases respectively, with 14 bases between them. CDR3: CASSPKDSIYNEQFF. CDR3 DNA: TGTGCCAGCAGCCCAAAGGACAGCATCTACAATGAGCAGTTCTTC.

The chain carries TRBV4-2 and TRBJ2-1, with 7 positions matching TRBD2. Per the germline V gene, CDR1 is LGHNA and CDR2 is YNFKEQ. Germline trimming cut 1 base from V and 0 bases from J; bases unmatched to any gene: 6. The length of the CDR3 is 17 residues. DNA for the CDR3: TGTGCCAGCAGCCAAGCGGTGGCGGGAGTCTCCTACAATGAGCAGTTCTTC. This sequence encodes CASSQAVAGVSYNEQFF.

This clone has at least ten counts. The V call is TRBV7-9, the J call TRBJ1-1; D remains ambiguous. Germline CDR1 SEHNR, CDR2 FQNEAQ (reference sequence). Trimming removed 3 bases from V and 8 bases from J, with 16 bases in between. The CDR3 is 14 amino acids. CDR3 DNA sequence: TGTGCCAGCAGCTTTCCCCTGTCAGCGGAGGAAGCTTTCTTT. It translates to CASSFPLSAEEAFF.

The rearrangement joins TRBV9 to TRBJ1-3; a possible D gene is TRBD1 (6 bases). Per the germline V gene, CDR1 is SGDLS and CDR2 is YYNGEE. The CDR3 spans 15 residues. V shed 2 bases and J shed 2 bases, with 11 bases lying between them. The CDR3 sequence: CASSVSGVTGNTIYF. The CDR3 coding sequence is TGTGCCAGCAGCGTGTCAGGGGTCACTGGAAACACCATATATTTT.

The CDR3 nucleotides are TGTGCCAGCAGTCCCCGGCGAGGGAGCTTAGCCGGGGAGCTGTTTTTT. Its translation is CASSPRRGSLAGELFF. This chain links TRBV27 with TRBJ2-2; TRBD2 is a possible D gene (5 bases). CDR3 length: 16 residues. The V and J ends lost 5 bases and 6 bases respectively, with 19 bases between them. Germline CDR1 reads MNHEY; CDR2 reads SMNVEV (reference sequence).

This clone was detected once. V gene TRBV9 combines with J gene TRBJ2-4; 12 nucleotides line up with TRBD2. Germline trimming cut 4 bases from V and 6 bases from J; bases unmatched to any gene: 8. Germline CDR1 is SGDLS and CDR2 is YYNGEE. CDR3 size: 16 residues. CDR3 amino acids: CASSTTSGSEVNIQYF. In DNA, the CDR3 is TGTGCCAGCAGCACGACTAGCGGGAGTGAAGTAAACATTCAGTACTTC.

J is TRBJ2-1 and V is TRBV9, with 16 positions matching TRBD2. V was clipped by 4 bases and J by 0 bases; unmatched bases: 4. This CDR3 comprises 18 residues. Germline V gene data show CDR1 as SGDLS and CDR2 as YYNGEE. The CDR3 sequence: CASSRGLAGGSSYNEQFF. The CDR3 DNA reads as TGTGCCAGCAGCCGGGGACTAGCGGGAGGGAGCTCCTACAATGAGCAGTTCTTC.

This clone came up once. This rearrangement joins TRBV15 to TRBJ2-1; a weak D match, TRBD1 (6 bases). CDR3 length: 15 residues. Between the trimmed V and J ends, which lost 5 bases and 0 bases, there was a span of 11 bases. CDR1 and CDR2 from the germline V gene are LNHNV and YYDKDF (reference sequence). In DNA form, the CDR3 reads TGTGCCACCAGCGATTCGACAGGCTCCTACAATGAGCAGTTCTTC. Translated, it gives CATSDSTGSYNEQFF.

Only one count was recorded for this clone. V is TRBV7-3 and J is TRBJ2-1; the D is unclear. V was trimmed by 5 bases and J by 6 bases, leaving 11 bases between them. Germline-derived CDR1 and CDR2 are SGHTA and FQGTGA. The CDR3 runs 13 residues. CDR3 DNA: TGTGCCAGCAGCCTTAGTGCCGCCAATGAGCAGTTCTTC. It encodes CASSLSAANEQFF.

The gene calls are TRBV23-1 and TRBJ2-5, with D perhaps TRBD2 (5 bases). TRBV23-1 has ORF status, its function being uncertain. V lost 0 bases, J lost 0 bases, and 8 bases lay in between. This CDR3 is built from 15 residues. As DNA, the CDR3 is TGCGCCAGCAGTCAATCGGAGAGGGACCAAGAGACCCAGTACTTC. Protein: CASSQSERDQETQYF.

The chain combines TRBV6-1 with TRBJ2-1; D may be TRBD1 (5 bases). CDR1 MNHNS and CDR2 SASEGT come from the germline V gene. The V end was cut by 2 bases, the J end by 8 bases, with 13 bases between. CDR3 length: 14 amino acids. This chain's CDR3 is CASSERRVQYEQFF. CDR3 nucleotide sequence: TGTGCCAGCAGTGAACGCAGGGTCCAGTATGAGCAGTTCTTC.

V gene TRBV5-1 combines with J gene TRBJ2-1; 11 nucleotides align to TRBD2. The CDR3 is made up of 15 amino acids. The V and J ends lost 4 bases and 5 bases, in that order; junction bases with no gene match: 5. Germline V gene data show CDR1 as SGHRS and CDR2 as YFSETQ. This CDR3 is CASSLGLAENNEQFF. CDR3 in DNA: TGCGCCAGCAGCCTGGGACTAGCGGAAAACAATGAGCAGTTCTTC. The full variable domain, in which reference TRBV5-1 and TRBJ2-1 provide the parts outside the CDR3, is KAGVTQTPRYLIKTRGQQVTLSCSPISGHRSVSWYQQTPGQGLQFLFEYFSETQRNKGNFPGRFSGRQFSNSRSEMNVSTLELGDSALYLCASSLGLAENNEQFFGPGTRLTVL.

The chain is built from TRBV2 and TRBJ2-5; D gene unclear. This CDR3 spans 12 amino acids. Germline V gene lookup returns CDR1 SNHLY and CDR2 FYNNEI. Between the trimmed V and J ends, which lost 6 bases and 2 bases, there was a span of 7 bases. DNA of the CDR3: TGTGCCAGCAGATCACTTCAAGAGACCCAGTACTTC. Translation gives CASRSLQETQYF.

This sequence joins TRBV7-6 and TRBJ1-2, with 10 positions matching TRBD1. Germline CDR1 SGHVS, CDR2 FNYEAQ. Trimming took 1 base from V and 5 from J; bases not matched to a gene: 7. This CDR3 spans 16 amino acids. CDR3 region: CASSLGGRGQGYGYTF. In DNA form, the CDR3 reads TGTGCCAGCAGCTTAGGGGGACGGGGACAGGGGTATGGCTACACCTTC.

V gene TRBV19 combines with J gene TRBJ1-5, with TRBD1 identical over 9 bases. Germline-derived CDR1 and CDR2 are LNHDA and SQIVND (reference sequence). The CDR3 contains 15 residues. The junction had 9 bases not matched to a gene; V was cut back by 5 bases and J by 7 bases. CDR3 DNA: TGTGCCAGTAGTTTCCACAGGGGGCCACAGCAGCCCCAGCATTTT. The encoded protein is CASSFHRGPQQPQHF. Full variable domain (remainder filled in from reference TRBV19 and TRBJ1-5): DGGITQSPKYLFRKEGQNVTLSCEQNLNHDAMYWYRQDPGQGLRLIYYSQIVNDFQKGDIAEGYSVSREKKESFPLTVTSAQKNPTAFYLCASSFHRGPQQPQHFGDGTRLSIL.

The genes are TRBV19 and TRBJ2-7, with D possibly being TRBD1 (6 bases). The V gene lost 6 bases and the J gene lost 7 bases, with 10 bases spanning the gap. The CDR3 spans 11 residues. CDR1 LNHDA and CDR2 SQIVND come from the germline V gene (reference sequence). The CDR3 DNA reads TGTGCCAGTAGCACAGGGAGAGAGCAGTACTTC. It yields the protein CASSTGREQYF.

The rearrangement uses TRBV6-1 and TRBJ2-2; TRBD2 agrees at 9 bases. The V segment lost 4 bases and the J segment 10 bases; nucleotides outside the gene matches: 10. The germline V gene encodes CDR1 MNHNS and CDR2 SASEGT. This CDR3 comprises 15 residues. CDR3 loop: CASSVLAGAVEELFF. CDR3 nucleotide sequence: TGTGCCAGCAGTGTTTTAGCGGGAGCGGTGGAGGAGCTGTTTTTT.

This chain links TRBV27 with TRBJ1-2; the D gene is possibly TRBD1 (5 bases). Germline assignment: CDR1 MNHEY and CDR2 SMNVEV (reference sequence). This CDR3 is 14 amino acids long. V was cut by 5 bases and J by 5 bases, with 15 bases left in between. The CDR3 nucleotides are TGTGCCAGCAGTCCTGCCGGACAAGTTTATGGCTACACCTTC. Translating it yields CASSPAGQVYGYTF.

This clone was seen a single time. The chain combines TRBV4-2 with TRBJ2-7; 11 bases map to TRBD2. The V and J ends lost 1 base and 3 bases, in that order; junction bases with no gene match: 2. The CDR3 has 15 residues. The V gene's germline CDR1 is LGHNA and CDR2 YNFKEQ. The CDR3: CASSQATSGIYEQYF. The DNA of the CDR3 is TGTGCCAGCAGCCAAGCGACTAGCGGGATCTACGAGCAGTACTTC.

This clone appeared once. The chain carries TRBV27 and TRBJ2-3, with 7 nucleotides matching TRBD2. With 2 bases clipped from V and 1 base from J, the junction kept 6 bases outside the gene matches. From germline, CDR1 is MNHEY and CDR2 SMNVEV (reference sequence). The CDR3 length is 16 residues. The chain's CDR3 is CASSLVREWGTDTQYF. The CDR3 DNA sequence: TGTGCCAGCAGTTTAGTGCGGGAGTGGGGCACAGATACGCAGTATTTT.